This T cell receptor beta chain was found in a study of blood T cell repertoires in COVID-19. The overall study: In each case, the material was cDNA or gDNA derived from T cells, B-cell-depleted T cells, or PBMCs.

Participants' own reports of clinical history determined their cohort assignment. In the source study's methods: Estimation of nucleated cell counts was performed using reference gene primer amplification. TCRdb keeps only in-frame clones here, not all; method: immunoSEQ multiplex PCR. That table supplies the V and J calls and clone size; D and trimming were determined from the DNA. The sample lists roughly 200,000 clones, 87% occurring once. Germline values: CDR1 SNHLY, CDR2 FYNNEI. This CDR3 region has 16 residues. J gave up 6 bases and V 4 bases, and 12 bases lay outside the gene matches. This rearrangement joins TRBV2 to TRBJ2-7; 10 bases line up with TRBD2. Sequenced input: PBMCs or T cells enriched from blood (not recorded which). The TCR sequence derives from a man younger than 30 with acute COVID-19. The CDR3 DNA reads TGTGCCAGCAGTGGAAATAGTCTAGCGGGAGTCCGCGAGCAGTACTTC. Its translation: CASSGNSLAGVREQYF.